Here is one T cell receptor (beta chain) with its context. The data derive from a study of blood T cell repertoires in COVID-19. Overall study: Acute-phase and convalescent COVID-19 samples originated in the United States, Italy and Spain. T cells, B-cell-depleted T cells, or PBMCs supplied cDNA or gDNA.

Everyone who took part was 18 to 89 years old, and they came from roughly 25 US areas. Two negative PCRs, clearance, or symptom resolution characterized the recovered Cohort 3 donors. Clones were read by immunoSEQ multiplex PCR, and TCRdb kept only the in-frame ones, dropping some. The sample records a few hundred thousand clones, around 87% being singletons. The CDR3 covers 13 residues. Germline V gene lookup returns CDR1 MNHEY and CDR2 SVGEGT. V was pared by 4 bases and J by 4 bases, with 7 bases between. The chain has TRBV6-2 or TRBV6-3 and TRBJ2-2, with a tentative D call TRBD2 (6 bases). This TCR was recovered from a man aged 25-45 years who had recovered from COVID-19. Sequences were obtained from PBMCs or T cells enriched from blood (not recorded which). The CDR3 DNA reads as TGTGCCAGCAGTTGGGACTTCACCGGGGAGCTGTTTTTT. This translates into CASSWDFTGELFF.